A single sample is the source of the 10 T cell receptor beta chains below, sequenced in a study of technical replicates of blood from a few donors. TCRdb's copy holds only in-frame clones and misses some; the assay was immunoSEQ multiplex PCR. The data contain 50,000 to 65,000 clones, 85% to 90% of them seen just once; the ten biggest clones take up 4% to 5%. The sequenced sample consisted of PBMCs. The receptor source for this set is a human donor in good health. Some clones in this sample may be carry-over from other donors' samples.

V is TRBV29-1 and J is TRBJ2-3; D is uncertain. V lost 4 bases and J lost 3, with 8 bases in between. CDR3 length equals 12 residues. The germline V gene encodes CDR1 SQVTM and CDR2 ANQGSEA. The CDR3 coding sequence is TGCAGCGTTGTAGCCACTACAGATACGCAGTATTTT. Amino acid sequence: CSVVATTDTQYF.

The chain's CDR3 is CASSHATSDAWYEQYF. CDR3 DNA sequence: TGTGCCAGCAGCCACGCTACTAGCGACGCGTGGTACGAGCAGTACTTC. This chain links TRBV4-2 with TRBJ2-7, with 7 bases matching TRBD2. CDR3 length: 16 amino acids. Germline CDR1 is LGHNA and CDR2 is YNFKEQ. J lost 4 bases, V lost 3 bases, and 12 bases had no gene match.

This clone has a handful of counts. This specimen includes other DNA sequences encoding the same CDR3. V is TRBV6-6 and J is TRBJ1-5; possible D gene TRBD1, 5 bases. This CDR3 region has 15 residues. Trimming stripped 0 bases from V and 2 bases from J, with 8 bases between. Germline lookup yields CDR1 MNHNY and CDR2 SVGAGI (reference sequence). In DNA form, the CDR3 reads TGTGCCAGCAGTTACTCGGAAGGGGGCAATCAGCCCCAGCATTTT. Translation: CASSYSEGGNQPQHF.

The chain combines TRBV14 with TRBJ2-5; 10 bases are a match to TRBD1. V lost 3 bases to trimming and J lost 6 bases; unmatched junction nucleotides: 4. The CDR3 loop spans 14 amino acids. Germline CDR1 and CDR2: SGHDN and FVKESK. CDR3 residues: CASSQGQGWKTQYF. DNA for the CDR3: TGTGCCAGCAGCCAGGGACAGGGGTGGAAGACCCAGTACTTC. The full variable domain, completed using reference TRBV14 and TRBJ2-5, is EAGVTQFPSHSVIEKGQTVTLRCDPISGHDNLYWYRRVMGKEIKFLLHFVKESKQDESGMPNNRFLAERTGGTYSTLKVQPAELEDSGVYFCASSQGQGWKTQYFGPGTRLLVL.

This clone turned up a few times. The genes are TRBV27 and TRBJ2-1, with TRBD1 matching over 7 bases. Germline CDR1 reads MNHEY; CDR2 reads SMNVEV (reference sequence). With 4 bases clipped from V and 3 bases from J, the junction kept 15 bases outside the gene matches. CDR3 length: 18 amino acids. CDR3 in DNA: TGTGCCAGCAGTTCCGACCCTACAGGGGTCCCACGCTACAATGAGCAGTTCTTC. This gives the protein CASSSDPTGVPRYNEQFF.

The rearrangement uses TRBV7-9 and TRBJ2-3, with D possibly TRBD1 on 6 matching bases. The CDR3 contains 12 residues. The germline CDR1 and CDR2 sequences are SEHNR and FQNEAQ (reference sequence). The germline V and J ends were trimmed by 5 bases and 7 bases, with 10 bases remaining between them. The CDR3 sequence is CASSMDSYTQYF. In DNA form, the CDR3 reads TGTGCCAGCAGCATGGACAGCTATACGCAGTATTTT.

The rearrangement uses TRBV5-4 and TRBJ1-2, with D perhaps matching TRBD1 (6 bases). The V end was cut by 9 bases, the J end by 5 bases, with 20 bases between. The germline CDR1 and CDR2 sequences are SGHNT and YYREEE (reference sequence). The CDR3 loop spans 14 amino acids. CDR3 DNA: TGTGCCAACTGGACAAATGGGGGCACATATGGCTACACCTTC. This sequence encodes CANWTNGGTYGYTF.

This rearrangement joins TRBV5-1 to TRBJ1-4, with D hard to call. This CDR3 region has 14 residues. Germline CDR1 is SGHRS and CDR2 is YFSETQ. The V and J ends lost 0 bases and 4 bases respectively, with 7 bases between them. The chain's CDR3 is CASSLDSFNEKLFF. Written as DNA, the CDR3 is TGCGCCAGCAGCTTGGACAGTTTTAATGAAAAACTGTTTTTT.

The rearrangement links TRBV25-1 to TRBJ2-1, with 9 nucleotides matching TRBD2. The length of the CDR3 is 14 residues. Germline V gene sequence: CDR1 MGHDK, CDR2 SYGVNS. V shed 4 bases and J 6 bases; nucleotides not matched to a gene: 4. The CDR3 coding sequence is TGTGCCAGCAGTGTCGGGACTAGCATCAATGAGCAGTTCTTC. It specifies CASSVGTSINEQFF. Variable domain in full (rest from reference TRBV25-1 and TRBJ2-1): EADIYQTPRYLVIGTGKKITLECSQTMGHDKMYWYQQDPGMELHLIHYSYGVNSTEKGDLSSESTVSRIRTEHFPLTLESARPSHTSQYLCASSVGTSINEQFFGPGTRLTVL.

CDR3 residues: CASSVGGRVANEKLFF. The CDR3, as DNA: TGTGCCAGCAGCGTAGGAGGGAGGGTAGCTAATGAAAAACTGTTTTTT. The chain carries TRBV9 and TRBJ1-4; D uncertain. The CDR3 covers 16 residues. V was shortened by 0 bases and J by 3 bases, with 12 bases between the two germline ends. Germline V gives CDR1 SGDLS, CDR2 YYNGEE.